The rows below give T cell receptor beta chains drawn from one sample of a study of T cells in Graves' hyperthyroidism and ophthalmopathy. TCRdb redid the calling of the multiplex PCR reads with MiXCR, one entry per CDR3 protein. The table includes roughly 660,000 distinct CDR3 sequences, around 16% detected once. Material: blood. The receptors were gathered from a man aged 45 to 65 with Graves' hyperthyroidism. The conserved cysteine and the conserved F or W are not part of the CDR3 here. Each record gives: J gene, V gene, clone size, CDR3 length, CDR3 protein. Clone size is shown for a subset of rows, as once, few, many or a class of expanded clone.

TRBJ2-7 | TRBV7-9 | . | 11 | ASSLSVVYEQY
TRBJ2-1 | TRBV6-1 | few | 13 | ASSEGAGGPNEQF
TRBJ2-7 | TRBV14 | few | 12 | ASSQRTGDGEQY
TRBJ1-3 | TRBV10-3 | few | 11 | AISGGQGNTIY
TRBJ1-1 | TRBV11-3 | many | 12 | ASSLPGPDTEAF
TRBJ1-5 | TRBV27 | few | 10 | ASGPSGQPQH
TRBJ2-7 | TRBV29-1 | many | 10 | SGKDGNYEQY
TRBJ2-2 | TRBV27 | . | 14 | ASSHRGPSNTGELF
TRBJ2-1 | TRBV11-3 | . | 12 | ASSVGTGMDEQF
TRBJ2-7 | TRBV6-2/TRBV6-3 | many | 18 | ASSYSVGSRLASSSYEQY
TRBJ2-7 | TRBV27 | many | 11 | ASSDSLSYEQY
TRBJ2-2 | TRBV19 | . | 14 | ASSIGDYANTGELF
TRBJ1-2 | TRBV12-3/TRBV12-4 | many | 11 | ASSFDGYNGYT
TRBJ2-7 | TRBV28 | many | 13 | ASSGDGTSPYEQY
TRBJ1-2 | TRBV7-2 | many | 14 | ASSLATAGVGYGYT
TRBJ2-5 | TRBV7-9 | few | 13 | ASSLAMGLLETQY
TRBJ2-6 | TRBV24-1 | few | 16 | ATSEQDRGRKGANVLT
TRBJ2-5 | TRBV20-1 | . | 13 | SARGGSGSQETQY
TRBJ1-2 | TRBV5-1 | few | 14 | ASSLLPGQGSDGYT
TRBJ2-7 | TRBV28 | many | 12 | ASTREGGNYEQY
TRBJ1-5 | TRBV18 | few | 14 | ASSPPTGQINQPQH
TRBJ2-1 | TRBV3-1 | few | 12 | ASRLGQGHNEQF
TRBJ2-7 | TRBV4-1 | few | 14 | ASSQDSLTGGYEQY
TRBJ2-2 | TRBV3-1 | . | 12 | ASSQPGRSGELF
TRBJ2-1 | TRBV7-9 | . | 12 | ASRTQGASNEQF
TRBJ2-7 | TRBV6-1 | many | 12 | ATLSQGASYEQY
TRBJ2-3 | TRBV27 | many | 14 | ASSLFSTSVSDTQY
TRBJ2-1 | TRBV14 | . | 9 | ASSRAYEQF
TRBJ2-1 | TRBV12-3/TRBV12-4 | many | 15 | ASSLRGLLSSYNEQF
TRBJ2-1 | TRBV19 | . | 14 | ASSFTGTGAYNEQF
TRBJ2-5 | TRBV30 | . | 12 | ASGGKGEQETQY
TRBJ1-1 | TRBV18 | many | 12 | ASSPRTPNTEAF
TRBJ2-1 | TRBV27 | many | 14 | ASSLSSGRFYNEQF
TRBJ2-2 | TRBV2 | few | 16 | ASSPPGQVRPNTGELF
TRBJ2-1 | TRBV28 | . | 15 | ASSLPTSGRSGYEQF
TRBJ1-6 | TRBV6-6 | many | 12 | ASSYLVAGFHLH
TRBJ2-1 | TRBV27 | many | 12 | ASSLMSVRDEQF
TRBJ2-1 | TRBV20-1 | . | 14 | SARDLLAPSYNEQF
TRBJ1-2 | TRBV20-1 | . | 13 | SATGSAGLNYGYT
TRBJ1-5 | TRBV20-1 | . | 11 | SATGTSNQPQH
TRBJ1-1 | TRBV28 | many | 12 | ASSLGRGSTEAF
TRBJ2-2 | TRBV4-3 | few | 17 | ASSQDSGLAEPSTGELF
TRBJ2-2 | TRBV6-5 | . | 14 | ASSSLPPSNTGELF
TRBJ2-3 | TRBV5-1 | many | 15 | ASSLWGAQGNTDTQY
TRBJ2-3 | TRBV7-9 | few | 14 | AGDGAGSGSTDTQY
TRBJ2-7 | TRBV30 | many | 12 | AWSLGQGAYEQY
TRBJ1-1 | TRBV5-1 | . | 15 | ASSSRGRGLMNTEAF
TRBJ2-3 | TRBV27 | many | 13 | ASTFLAGVTDTQY
TRBJ1-4 | TRBV5-4 | few | 13 | ASSSMTGTNEKLF
TRBJ2-7 | TRBV28 | . | 15 | ASSSGLAGVFSYEQY
TRBJ1-5 | TRBV20-1 | many | 11 | SALRGIIQPQH
TRBJ1-2 | TRBV29-1 | many | 11 | SVGEGSNYGYT
TRBJ1-2 | TRBV2 | many | 10 | ASRGDSYGYT
TRBJ2-7 | TRBV6-2/TRBV6-3 | . | 15 | ASSYVLTGTGVYEQY
TRBJ1-2 | TRBV28 | many | 9 | ASSWRYGYT
TRBJ2-3 | TRBV20-1 | . | 15 | SASDIRTSGYTDTQY
TRBJ2-6 | TRBV12-3/TRBV12-4 | many | 15 | ASSTTGGASGANVLT
TRBJ2-1 | TRBV9 | few | 14 | ASSVGGLAGLNEQF